The clone carrying this TCR beta chain has a count of ten or more. Its target is not known. The beta constant-region primer was an equimolar mix of two oligonucleotides covering TRBC1 and TRBC2. Four rounds of PCR amplified the ligated cDNA using nested alpha and beta constant-region primers plus SP2. A 12-nucleotide UMI and the SP2 primer were added to the cDNA 3' end by oligonucleotide ligation. Using its own MiXCR run on the UMI-ligation and nested PCR reads, TCRdb lists one record per CDR3 protein. In the table there are approximately 90,000 distinct CDR3 sequences, about 11% of which are singletons. These data originate in a study of naive and memory T cell subsets. The study, taken as a whole, reports: Between naive and memory subsets, TCR abundance power law exponents differed. A few larger clonotypes appeared in naive repertoires, especially CD8, possibly memory cells re-expressing CD45RA.

The CDR3 is 16 amino acids. CDR1 and CDR2 (germline): DFQATT, SNEGSKA (reference sequence). V gave up 0 bases and J gave up 2 bases, with 14 bases separating them. This clonotype was sampled from a human donor in good health. This chain connects TRBV20-1 to TRBJ1-5; no clear D. The sequenced sample was naive CD4+ T cells from blood. Here the CDR3 reads CSARDGLLPGNQPQHF. CDR3 coding DNA: TGCAGTGCTAGAGATGGCTTGTTACCTGGCAATCAGCCCCAGCATTTT.